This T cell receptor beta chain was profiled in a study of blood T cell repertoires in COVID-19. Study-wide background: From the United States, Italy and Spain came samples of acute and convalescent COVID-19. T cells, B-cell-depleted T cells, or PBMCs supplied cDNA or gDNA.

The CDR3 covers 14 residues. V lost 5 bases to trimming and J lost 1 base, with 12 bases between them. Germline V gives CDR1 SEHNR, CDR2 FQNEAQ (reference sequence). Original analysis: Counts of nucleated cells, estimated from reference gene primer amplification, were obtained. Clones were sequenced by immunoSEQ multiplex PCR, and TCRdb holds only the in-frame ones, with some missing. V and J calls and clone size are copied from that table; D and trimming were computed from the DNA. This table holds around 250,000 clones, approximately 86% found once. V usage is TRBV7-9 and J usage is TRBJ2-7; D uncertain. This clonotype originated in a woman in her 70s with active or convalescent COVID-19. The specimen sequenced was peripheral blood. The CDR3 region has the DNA TGTGCCAGCAGCCCCGGTCCAGGATCCTACGAGCAGTACTTC. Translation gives CASSPGPGSYEQYF.